This T cell receptor beta chain was sequenced during a study of post-analysis software for immune sequencing data. Study information: Relapsing-remitting, secondary progressive and progressive-relapsing courses of multiple sclerosis were included. Study findings and constraints: Included in a set of five TRBV segments more frequent in patients than controls were TRBV5-6, TRBV5-1 and TRBV20-1. Strong same-batch co-clustering of samples appeared with F measure clustering. A significant reduction in normalized Chao1 diversity was observed in multiple sclerosis patients versus controls.

The authors incorporated unique molecular identifiers into the TCR beta cDNA libraries. The source material, 1 to 10 million T cells, gave rise to roughly 500,000 cDNA molecules. MiXCR was run by TCRdb on the PCR reads, yielding one entry per CDR3 protein. The sample consists of 700,000 to 800,000 distinct CDR3 sequences, approximately 30% of them appearing once. The CDR3 sequence is 16 residues long. Germline CDR1 and CDR2: LNHDA and SQIVND (reference sequence). V was shortened by 4 bases and J by 1 base, with 15 bases between the two germline ends. Note on this clonotype: Its antigen is undetermined.

The material sequenced was blood. The rearrangement links TRBV19 to TRBJ2-3; no clear D. The receptor comes from a girl aged 10-17 years with multiple sclerosis. Here the CDR3 DNA reads TGTGCCAGTAGTACCCGCAATGCGGTGGGCACAGATACGCAGTATTTT. This translates into CASSTRNAVGTDTQYF.